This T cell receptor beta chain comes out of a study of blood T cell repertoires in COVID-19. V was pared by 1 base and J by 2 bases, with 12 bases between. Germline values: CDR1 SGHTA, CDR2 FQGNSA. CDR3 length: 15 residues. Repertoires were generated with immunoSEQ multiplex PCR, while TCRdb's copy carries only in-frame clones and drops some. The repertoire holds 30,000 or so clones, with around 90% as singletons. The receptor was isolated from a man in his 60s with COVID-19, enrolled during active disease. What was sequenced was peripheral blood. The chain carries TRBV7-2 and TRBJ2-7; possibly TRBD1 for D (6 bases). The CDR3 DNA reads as TGTGCCAGCAGCTTAGGGACAGTCCTAACCTACGAGCAGTACTTC. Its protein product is CASSLGTVLTYEQYF.